This T cell receptor (beta chain) was captured by sequencing in a study of blood T cell repertoires in COVID-19 (dated by TCRdb to about 2020). As for the study more broadly: Samples covering the acute and convalescent phases of COVID-19 were provided by collaborators in the United States, Italy and Spain. Where available, HLA class I and class II types were obtained from metadata supplied by the sample provider rather than from assay-based typing. The repertoires were made available in a free public database intended to serve as a resource for research on the immune response to SARS-CoV-2. Nearly every sample came with metadata listing a de-identified subject ID, COVID-19 status, age in years and sex. The material from the prospective study consisted of cDNA or gDNA derived from T cells, B-cell-depleted T cells, or PBMCs. Deeply sampled blood TCRbeta repertoires from subjects exposed to, actively infected with, or recovered from COVID-19 were included in the dataset. The samples were drawn from two sources: the first 160 participants of the ongoing ImmuneRACE study, and fewer than 1,500 subjects contributed by 6 global collaborators.

CDR1 is given as SGHNT and CDR2 as YYREEE, both from the germline V gene (reference sequence). Between the V and J ends, shortened by 3 bases and 8 bases respectively, the junction contains 17 bases. The CDR3 goes from the cysteine to the phenylalanine over 14 residues. Only the CDR3 portion is preserved as DNA: 42 bases, with reading frame beginning at the first base. TCRbeta CDR3 regions were amplified from genomic DNA using the immunoSEQ Assay, a bias-controlled multiplex PCR. The paper's data handling went like this. Within the assay, amplification of reference gene primers was used to estimate how many nucleated cells each sample contained. To quantify the absolute abundance of each unique TCRbeta CDR3 rearrangement, sequence reads were collapsed and filtered. For each sample, productive Simpson clonality was calculated by taking the square root of Simpson's diversity index across productive rearrangements. The immuneACCESS repertoire file appears here via TCRdb, limited to in-frame rearrangements. These files lack a portion of the clones; in checked studies, under half of the deficit traces to unresolved V genes, and the cause of the others is not known. V and J calls and clone size are copied from that table; D and trimming were computed from the DNA. This sample has 280,000 or so clones in its table, and 86% of those were observed once. Of the sample, roughly 1.9% falls within the top ten clones.

The research as a whole found: The quantity of clinical and demographic metadata differed by source and by participant and was supplied without curation.

A second Seattle source provided samples from volunteer blood donors who had recovered from COVID-19. Collaborating institutions collected whole blood in K2EDTA tubes following their own protocols. For TCRbeta analysis, collaborators shipped samples in one of three forms: frozen whole blood, isolated PBMCs, or DNA extracted from either of those sample types. As regards this clone: The clone's antigen remains unknown. Base-call qualities are not available, and no considerably larger clone is one nucleotide away.

This chain is built from TRBV5-4 and TRBJ1-2; TRBD1 is a weak D gene call, 5 bases matching. This clonotype originated in a woman aged 25-40 years who had recovered from COVID-19. Sample: peripheral blood. The CDR3 corresponds to CASSSQRGMEGYTF. At the DNA level, the sequence is TGTGCCAGCAGCTCGCAACGGGGGATGGAGGGCTACACCTTC.